A selection of T cell receptor beta chains follows, all from one sample in a study of blood T cell repertoires in COVID-19. Sequenced by immunoSEQ multiplex PCR; TCRdb stores in-frame clones only, minus some. The repertoire includes 99,000 or so clones, roughly four fifths of them detected once, and around 4.8% sits in the top ten. Material for sequencing was peripheral blood. These receptors were obtained from a man aged 60-69 years with acute or convalescent COVID-19. Each CDR3 is given with its conserved first and last residue. The D gene is left open where the match is weak. Where a row states a size, it is once, few, many or the class of an expanded clone; other rows omit it.

v_call: TRBV6-1; d_call: NA; clone_size: NA; j_call: TRBJ2-5; cdr3_nt: TGTGCCAGCAGTGATCGGGGGTACCAAGAGACCCAGTACTTC; cdr3_aa: CASSDRGYQETQYF
v_call: TRBV28; d_call: NA; clone_size: NA; j_call: TRBJ1-4; cdr3_nt: TGTGCCAGTTCCCCCACACGGGGAATTATTGAAAAACTGTTTTTT; cdr3_aa: CASSPTRGIIEKLFF
v_call: TRBV9; d_call: TRBD1; clone_size: NA; j_call: TRBJ1-2; cdr3_nt: TGTGCCAGCAGCCCGGGACAGTCCTATGGCTACACCTTC; cdr3_aa: CASSPGQSYGYTF
v_call: TRBV5-1; d_call: TRBD1; clone_size: NA; j_call: TRBJ2-4; cdr3_nt: TGCGCCAGCAGCTTGGCGGGACAGGTAGCCAAAAACATTCAGTACTTC; cdr3_aa: CASSLAGQVAKNIQYF
v_call: TRBV4-1; d_call: NA; clone_size: NA; j_call: TRBJ2-3; cdr3_nt: TGCGCCAGCAGCCAAGATACTGGCGGGACTAGCACAGATACGCAGTATTTT; cdr3_aa: CASSQDTGGTSTDTQYF
v_call: TRBV2; d_call: NA; clone_size: few; j_call: TRBJ1-2; cdr3_nt: TGTGCCAGCAGTTTTCGGGGTGCTAACTATGGCTACACCTTC; cdr3_aa: CASSFRGANYGYTF
v_call: TRBV13; d_call: NA; clone_size: NA; j_call: TRBJ1-1; cdr3_nt: TGTGCCAGCAGCCTGACAGTGAACACTGAAGCTTTCTTT; cdr3_aa: CASSLTVNTEAFF
v_call: TRBV4-1; d_call: TRBD1; clone_size: NA; j_call: TRBJ1-4; cdr3_nt: TGCGCCAGCAGCCAAGGTCCCGGGACAGGGATTGAAAAACTGTTTTTT; cdr3_aa: CASSQGPGTGIEKLFF
v_call: TRBV7-3; d_call: NA; clone_size: NA; j_call: TRBJ1-1; cdr3_nt: TGTGCCAGCAGCTTACAGGTTAACACTGAAGCTTTCTTT; cdr3_aa: CASSLQVNTEAFF
v_call: TRBV7-9; d_call: NA; clone_size: NA; j_call: TRBJ1-3; cdr3_nt: TGTGCCAGCAGCTTAAACACAGGGAGCTCTGGAAACACCATATATTTT; cdr3_aa: CASSLNTGSSGNTIYF
v_call: TRBV28; d_call: NA; clone_size: NA; j_call: TRBJ2-3; cdr3_nt: TGTGCCAGCAGTTTGAGAGATACGCAGTATTTT; cdr3_aa: CASSLRDTQYF
v_call: TRBV18; d_call: TRBD2; clone_size: NA; j_call: TRBJ2-1; cdr3_nt: TGTGCCAGCTCACCACCCGGACTAGCGGGGGGTCGTTTGGACAATGAGCAGTTCTTC; cdr3_aa: CASSPPGLAGGRLDNEQFF
v_call: TRBV5-1; d_call: NA; clone_size: NA; j_call: TRBJ2-7; cdr3_nt: TGCGCCAGCAGCTTGGCCCCGGTCTCCTACGAGCAGTACTTC; cdr3_aa: CASSLAPVSYEQYF
v_call: TRBV7-9; d_call: NA; clone_size: few; j_call: TRBJ1-6; cdr3_nt: TGTGCCAGCAGCTTAACTGATGGGAGAGATTCACCCCTCCACTTT; cdr3_aa: CASSLTDGRDSPLHF
v_call: TRBV28; d_call: NA; clone_size: NA; j_call: TRBJ1-1; cdr3_nt: TGTGCCAGCAGCCCCGGGTCCGGCAAGGCTTTCTTT; cdr3_aa: CASSPGSGKAFF
v_call: TRBV28; d_call: NA; clone_size: NA; j_call: TRBJ2-3; cdr3_nt: TGTGCCAGCAGGGACAGGGAGGGAAGCACAGATACGCAGTATTTT; cdr3_aa: CASRDREGSTDTQYF
v_call: TRBV11-3; d_call: NA; clone_size: NA; j_call: TRBJ1-2; cdr3_nt: TGTGCCAGCAGCTCGAGACAGAGAGCTAACTATGGCTACACCTTC; cdr3_aa: CASSSRQRANYGYTF
v_call: TRBV10-3; d_call: NA; clone_size: NA; j_call: TRBJ1-5; cdr3_nt: TGTGCCATCAGTGAGTCAGTTCAGGGTAAGGTTAGAAATAGCAATCAGCCCCAGCATTTT; cdr3_aa: CAISESVQGKVRNSNQPQHF
v_call: TRBV6-1; d_call: NA; clone_size: NA; j_call: TRBJ1-2; cdr3_nt: TGTGCCAGCAGTGAGTGGCGGGGCTCTGGCTACACCTTC; cdr3_aa: CASSEWRGSGYTF
v_call: TRBV7-2; d_call: TRBD2; clone_size: NA; j_call: TRBJ2-3; cdr3_nt: TGTGCCAGCAGCACGTATAGCGGGGTTAGCACAGATACGCAGTATTTT; cdr3_aa: CASSTYSGVSTDTQYF
v_call: TRBV11-2; d_call: NA; clone_size: once; j_call: TRBJ2-7; cdr3_nt: TGTGCCAGCAGCCCTCTCCCCTACGAGCAGTACTTC; cdr3_aa: CASSPLPYEQYF
v_call: TRBV18; d_call: NA; clone_size: few; j_call: TRBJ2-7; cdr3_nt: TGTGCCAGCTCACTGTACCAGGGATCTACCTACGAGCAGTACTTC; cdr3_aa: CASSLYQGSTYEQYF
v_call: TRBV5-6; d_call: NA; clone_size: NA; j_call: TRBJ1-2; cdr3_nt: TGTGCCAGCAGTTCAGGGTATGGCTACACCTTC; cdr3_aa: CASSSGYGYTF
v_call: TRBV5-6; d_call: TRBD2; clone_size: NA; j_call: TRBJ2-3; cdr3_nt: TGTGCCAGCAGCAACCCAGCGGGAGTGACAGATACGCAGTATTTT; cdr3_aa: CASSNPAGVTDTQYF
v_call: TRBV30; d_call: TRBD1; clone_size: NA; j_call: TRBJ1-2; cdr3_nt: TGTGCCTGGAGTGCACAGGGGGCAGTTGGCTACACCTTC; cdr3_aa: CAWSAQGAVGYTF
v_call: TRBV7-9; d_call: TRBD1; clone_size: NA; j_call: TRBJ1-6; cdr3_nt: TGTGCCAGCAGCCCCGGGACAGGAGAGTATAATTCACCCCTCCACTTT; cdr3_aa: CASSPGTGEYNSPLHF
v_call: TRBV18; d_call: TRBD1; clone_size: NA; j_call: TRBJ1-2; cdr3_nt: TGTGCCAGCTCACCCTATACAGGGGGCGCTGGGTATGGCTACACCTTC; cdr3_aa: CASSPYTGGAGYGYTF
v_call: TRBV11-3; d_call: NA; clone_size: NA; j_call: TRBJ1-1; cdr3_nt: TGTGCCAGCAGCTTTAGCTCGGGGGGGGCTTTCTTT; cdr3_aa: CASSFSSGGAFF
v_call: TRBV9; d_call: NA; clone_size: NA; j_call: TRBJ1-2; cdr3_nt: TGTGCCAGCAGCGCGACAGGTGGGGGTAACTATGGCTACACCTTC; cdr3_aa: CASSATGGGNYGYTF
v_call: TRBV28; d_call: TRBD1; clone_size: NA; j_call: TRBJ1-2; cdr3_nt: TGTGCCAGCAGTTCCCCGGGGACAGGTACTAACTATGGCTACACCTTC; cdr3_aa: CASSSPGTGTNYGYTF
v_call: TRBV19; d_call: NA; clone_size: NA; j_call: TRBJ1-6; cdr3_nt: TGTGCCAGTAGGGACGACAGGAGAAATTCACCCCTCCACTTT; cdr3_aa: CASRDDRRNSPLHF
v_call: TRBV2; d_call: TRBD1; clone_size: NA; j_call: TRBJ2-5; cdr3_nt: TGTGCCAGCAGTGAACAGGGGGCTGGGGGAGAGACCCAGTACTTC; cdr3_aa: CASSEQGAGGETQYF
v_call: TRBV5-4; d_call: NA; clone_size: NA; j_call: TRBJ1-4; cdr3_nt: TGTGCCAGCAGCTTTAATGGGCTGGGTGAAAAACTGTTTTTT; cdr3_aa: CASSFNGLGEKLFF
v_call: TRBV14; d_call: NA; clone_size: NA; j_call: TRBJ2-5; cdr3_nt: TGTGCCAGCAGCCAGGCCCCGAAGGAGACCCAGTACTTC; cdr3_aa: CASSQAPKETQYF
v_call: TRBV5-1; d_call: TRBD1; clone_size: NA; j_call: TRBJ2-3; cdr3_nt: TGCGCCAGCAGCACCAGACAGGGCCCAGATACGCAGTATTTT; cdr3_aa: CASSTRQGPDTQYF
v_call: TRBV30; d_call: NA; clone_size: NA; j_call: TRBJ2-5; cdr3_nt: TGTGCCTGGAGTGTACAAGTGTCGGAGACCCAGTACTTC; cdr3_aa: CAWSVQVSETQYF
v_call: TRBV6-5; d_call: NA; clone_size: NA; j_call: TRBJ1-2; cdr3_nt: TGTGCCAGCAGTCCGGCCCCCCAGGGCTATGGCTACACCTTC; cdr3_aa: CASSPAPQGYGYTF
v_call: TRBV4-3; d_call: NA; clone_size: NA; j_call: TRBJ2-1; cdr3_nt: TGCGCCAGCAGCCAAGACGGAAGCGGGCCCGCGGGTCCCCACAATGAGCAGTTCTTC; cdr3_aa: CASSQDGSGPAGPHNEQFF
v_call: TRBV28; d_call: TRBD1; clone_size: NA; j_call: TRBJ1-3; cdr3_nt: TGTGCCAGCAATACAGGGGGCGCGGGTGGAAACACCATATATTTT; cdr3_aa: CASNTGGAGGNTIYF
v_call: TRBV27; d_call: NA; clone_size: NA; j_call: TRBJ2-7; cdr3_nt: TGTGCCAGCAGTTACGCAGGGGACCCCCCTAAGGAGCAGTACTTC; cdr3_aa: CASSYAGDPPKEQYF
v_call: TRBV5-5; d_call: TRBD2; clone_size: NA; j_call: TRBJ2-1; cdr3_nt: TGTGCCAGCAGCGAGACTAGCGGGGGCAATGAGCAGTTCTTC; cdr3_aa: CASSETSGGNEQFF
v_call: TRBV5-1; d_call: NA; clone_size: NA; j_call: TRBJ1-6; cdr3_nt: TGCGCCAGCAGCTTTTCGGCAGGTGGAATCGATTCACCCCTCCACTTT; cdr3_aa: CASSFSAGGIDSPLHF
v_call: TRBV7-9; d_call: NA; clone_size: NA; j_call: TRBJ2-5; cdr3_nt: TGTGCCAGCAGCTCGGACAGATTGTACCAAGAGACCCAGTACTTC; cdr3_aa: CASSSDRLYQETQYF
v_call: TRBV5-6; d_call: TRBD1; clone_size: once; j_call: TRBJ1-4; cdr3_nt: TGTGCCAGCAGCTTGTCACAGGGGAGACGAAATGAAAAACTGTTTTTT; cdr3_aa: CASSLSQGRRNEKLFF